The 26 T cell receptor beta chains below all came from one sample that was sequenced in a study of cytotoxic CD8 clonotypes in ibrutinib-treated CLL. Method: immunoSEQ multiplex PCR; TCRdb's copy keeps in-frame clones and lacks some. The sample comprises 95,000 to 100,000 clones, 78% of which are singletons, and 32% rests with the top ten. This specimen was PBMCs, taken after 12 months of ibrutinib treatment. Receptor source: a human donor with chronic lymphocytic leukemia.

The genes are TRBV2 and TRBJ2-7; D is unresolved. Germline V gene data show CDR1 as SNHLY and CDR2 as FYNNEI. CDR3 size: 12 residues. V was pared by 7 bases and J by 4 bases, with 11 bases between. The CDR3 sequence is CASNILGYEQYF. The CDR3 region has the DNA TGTGCCAGCAACATCCTAGGGTACGAGCAGTACTTC.

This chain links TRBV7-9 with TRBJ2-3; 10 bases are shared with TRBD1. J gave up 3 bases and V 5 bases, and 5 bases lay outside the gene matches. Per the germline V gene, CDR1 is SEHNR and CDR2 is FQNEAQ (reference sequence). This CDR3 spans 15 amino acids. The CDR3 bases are TGTGCCAGCAGCCGTGGGACAGGGGTTACAGATACGCAGTATTTT. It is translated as CASSRGTGVTDTQYF.

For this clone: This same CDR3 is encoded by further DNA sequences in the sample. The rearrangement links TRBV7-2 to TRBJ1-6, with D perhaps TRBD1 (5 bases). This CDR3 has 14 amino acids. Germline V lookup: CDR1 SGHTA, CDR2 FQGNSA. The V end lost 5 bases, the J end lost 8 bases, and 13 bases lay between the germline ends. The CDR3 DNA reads TGTGCCAGCAGCCTAACAGGTACAGATTCACCCCTCCACTTT. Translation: CASSLTGTDSPLHF.

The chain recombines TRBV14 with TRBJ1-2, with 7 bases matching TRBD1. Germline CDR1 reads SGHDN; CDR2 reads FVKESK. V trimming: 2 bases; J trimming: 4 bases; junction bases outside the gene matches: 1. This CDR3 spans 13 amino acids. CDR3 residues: CASSQKGAYGYTF. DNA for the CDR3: TGTGCCAGCAGCCAAAAGGGGGCCTATGGCTACACCTTC.

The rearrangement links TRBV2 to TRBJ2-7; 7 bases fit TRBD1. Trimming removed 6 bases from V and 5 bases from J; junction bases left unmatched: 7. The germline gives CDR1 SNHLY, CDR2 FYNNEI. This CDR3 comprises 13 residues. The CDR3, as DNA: TGTGCCAGCAGAGGGGAAGGGGGCAACGAGCAGTACTTC. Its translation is CASRGEGGNEQYF.

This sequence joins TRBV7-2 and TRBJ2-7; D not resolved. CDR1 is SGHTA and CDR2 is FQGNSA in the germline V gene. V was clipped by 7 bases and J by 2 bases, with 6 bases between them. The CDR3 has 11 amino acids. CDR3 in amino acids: CASTSTYEQYF. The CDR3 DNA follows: TGTGCCAGCACCTCTACCTACGAGCAGTACTTC.

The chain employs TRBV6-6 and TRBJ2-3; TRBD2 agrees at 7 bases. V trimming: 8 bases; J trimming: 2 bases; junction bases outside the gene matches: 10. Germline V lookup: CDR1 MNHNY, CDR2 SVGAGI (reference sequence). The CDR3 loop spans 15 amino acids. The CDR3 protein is CASRLGLAVTDTQYF. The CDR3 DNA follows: TGTGCCAGCCGCCTGGGGCTAGCGGTCACAGATACGCAGTATTTT.

In nucleotides, the CDR3 is TGTGCCAGCAGCTTAGAACCACGCAATGAGCAGTTCTTC. Translating gives CASSLEPRNEQFF. This chain uses TRBV7-7 with TRBJ2-1; D not resolved. The CDR3 runs to 13 residues. Germline V gives CDR1 SSHAT, CDR2 FNYEAQ (reference sequence). Trimming took off 1 base at V and 6 bases at J, with 7 bases between the two ends.

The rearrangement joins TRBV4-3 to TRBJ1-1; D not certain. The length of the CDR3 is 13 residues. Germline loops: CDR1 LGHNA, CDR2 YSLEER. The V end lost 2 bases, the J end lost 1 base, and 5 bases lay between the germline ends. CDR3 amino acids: CASSQSRNTEAFF. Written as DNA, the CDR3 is TGCGCCAGCAGCCAATCGAGGAACACTGAAGCTTTCTTT.

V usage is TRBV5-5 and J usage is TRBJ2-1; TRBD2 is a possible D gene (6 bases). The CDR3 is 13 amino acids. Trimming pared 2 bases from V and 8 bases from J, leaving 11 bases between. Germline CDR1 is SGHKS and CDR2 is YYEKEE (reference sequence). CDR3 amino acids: CASSLWGDDEQFF. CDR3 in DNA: TGTGCCAGCAGCTTATGGGGGGACGATGAGCAGTTCTTC.

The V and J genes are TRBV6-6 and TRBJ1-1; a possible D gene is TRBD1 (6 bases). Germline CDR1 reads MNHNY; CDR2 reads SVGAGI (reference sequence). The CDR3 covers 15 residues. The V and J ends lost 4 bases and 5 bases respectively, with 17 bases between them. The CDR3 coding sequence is TGTGCCAGCAGTTCCTCGGGGGCCTGGGGGACTGAAGCTTTCTTT. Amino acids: CASSSSGAWGTEAFF.

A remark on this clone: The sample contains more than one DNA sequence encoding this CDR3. DNA for the CDR3: TGTGCTAGTGGTCCCGGACAGGGCAATCAGCCCCAGCATTTT. The encoded protein is CASGPGQGNQPQHF. The rearrangement uses TRBV12-5 and TRBJ1-5, with 7 positions matching TRBD1. The CDR3 sequence is 14 residues long. Germline CDR1 is LGHNT and CDR2 is FRNRAP. J was trimmed by 2 bases and V by 5 bases; bases with no gene match: 3.

CDR3 nucleotide sequence: TGCGCCAGCAGCTTGGCGGGTCGAAATCAGCCCCAGCATTTT. The encoded protein is CASSLAGRNQPQHF. The chain links TRBV5-1 to TRBJ1-5; no definite D call. V gave up 0 bases and J gave up 4 bases, with 8 bases separating them. Germline lookup yields CDR1 SGHRS and CDR2 YFSETQ. CDR3 length: 14 residues.

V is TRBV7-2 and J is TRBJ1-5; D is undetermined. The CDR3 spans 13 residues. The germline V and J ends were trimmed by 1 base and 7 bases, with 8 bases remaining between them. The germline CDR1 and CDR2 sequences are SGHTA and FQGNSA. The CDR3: CASSLDSGQPQHF. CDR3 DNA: TGTGCCAGCAGCTTAGACTCGGGACAGCCCCAGCATTTT.

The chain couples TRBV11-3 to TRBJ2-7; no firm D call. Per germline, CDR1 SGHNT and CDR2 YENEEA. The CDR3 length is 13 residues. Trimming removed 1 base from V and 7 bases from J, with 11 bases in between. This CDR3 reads CASSLGPSSEQYF. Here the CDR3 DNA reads TGTGCCAGCAGCTTAGGACCCTCGAGTGAGCAGTACTTC.

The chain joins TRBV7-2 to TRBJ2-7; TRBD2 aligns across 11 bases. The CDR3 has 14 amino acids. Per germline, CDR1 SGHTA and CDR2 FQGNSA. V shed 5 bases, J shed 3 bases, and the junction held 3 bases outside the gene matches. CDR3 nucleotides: TGTGCCAGCAGCCCCACTAGCGGGGGCTACGAGCAGTACTTC. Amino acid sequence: CASSPTSGGYEQYF.

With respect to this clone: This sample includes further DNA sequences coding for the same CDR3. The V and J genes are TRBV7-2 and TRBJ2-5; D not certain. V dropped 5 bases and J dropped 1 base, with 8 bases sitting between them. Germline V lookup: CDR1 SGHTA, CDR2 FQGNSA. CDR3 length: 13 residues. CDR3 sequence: CASSGVFQETQYF. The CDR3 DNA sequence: TGTGCCAGCAGCGGGGTCTTCCAAGAGACCCAGTACTTC.

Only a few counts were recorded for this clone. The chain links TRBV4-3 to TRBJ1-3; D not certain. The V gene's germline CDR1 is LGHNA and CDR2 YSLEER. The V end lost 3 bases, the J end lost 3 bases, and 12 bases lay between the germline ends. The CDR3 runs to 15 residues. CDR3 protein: CASSHEVGGGNTIYF. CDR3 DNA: TGCGCCAGCAGCCATGAGGTGGGAGGTGGAAACACCATATATTTT.

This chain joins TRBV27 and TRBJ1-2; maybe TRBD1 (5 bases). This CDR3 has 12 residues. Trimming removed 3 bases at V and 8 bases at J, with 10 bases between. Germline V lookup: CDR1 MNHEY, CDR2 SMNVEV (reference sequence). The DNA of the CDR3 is TGTGCCAGCAGTTTCGGGACGGGCGGCTACACCTTC. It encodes CASSFGTGGYTF.

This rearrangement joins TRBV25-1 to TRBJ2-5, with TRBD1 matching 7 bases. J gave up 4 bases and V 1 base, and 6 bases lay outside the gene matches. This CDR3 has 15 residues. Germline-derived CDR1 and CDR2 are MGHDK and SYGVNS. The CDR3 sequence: CASSEFTGAVETQYF. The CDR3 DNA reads TGTGCCAGCAGTGAATTCACAGGGGCGGTAGAGACCCAGTACTTC.

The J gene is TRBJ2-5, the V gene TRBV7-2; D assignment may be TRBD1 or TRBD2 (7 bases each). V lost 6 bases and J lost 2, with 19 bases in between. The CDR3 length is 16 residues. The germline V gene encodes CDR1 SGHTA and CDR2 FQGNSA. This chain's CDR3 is CASSSAGQTGQETQYF. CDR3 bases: TGTGCCAGCAGTTCAGCGGGACAGACAGGGCAAGAGACCCAGTACTTC.

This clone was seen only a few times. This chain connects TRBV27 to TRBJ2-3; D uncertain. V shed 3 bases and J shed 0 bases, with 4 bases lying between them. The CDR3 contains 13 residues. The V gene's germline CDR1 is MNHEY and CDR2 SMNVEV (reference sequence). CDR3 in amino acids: CASSFGSTDTQYF. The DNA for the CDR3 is TGTGCCAGCAGTTTTGGGAGCACAGATACGCAGTATTTT.

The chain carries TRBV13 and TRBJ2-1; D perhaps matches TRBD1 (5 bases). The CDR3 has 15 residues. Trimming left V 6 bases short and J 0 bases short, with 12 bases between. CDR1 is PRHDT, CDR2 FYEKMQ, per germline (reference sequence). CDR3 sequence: CASRSRESSYNEQFF. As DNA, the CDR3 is TGTGCCAGCAGGTCCAGGGAAAGCTCCTACAATGAGCAGTTCTTC.

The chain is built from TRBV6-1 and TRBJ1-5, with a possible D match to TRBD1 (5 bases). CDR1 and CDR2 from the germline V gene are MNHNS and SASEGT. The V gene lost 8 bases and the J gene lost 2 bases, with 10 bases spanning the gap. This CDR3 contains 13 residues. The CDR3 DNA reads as TGTGCCAGCCTCTTGACAGGCAATCAGCCCCAGCATTTT. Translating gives CASLLTGNQPQHF.

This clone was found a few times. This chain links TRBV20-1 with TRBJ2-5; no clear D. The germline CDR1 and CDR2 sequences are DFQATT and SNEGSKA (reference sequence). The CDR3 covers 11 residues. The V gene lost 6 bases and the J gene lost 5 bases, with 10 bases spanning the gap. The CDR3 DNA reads TGCAGTGCCCTAGGGTTGGAGACCCAGTACTTC. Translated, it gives CSALGLETQYF.

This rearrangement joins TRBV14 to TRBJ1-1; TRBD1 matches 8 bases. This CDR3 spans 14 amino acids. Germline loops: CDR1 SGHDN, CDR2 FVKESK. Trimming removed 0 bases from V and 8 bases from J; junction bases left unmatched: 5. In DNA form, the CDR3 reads TGTGCCAGCAGCCAAGATAGGGGGACAGGAGAAGCTTTCTTT. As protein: CASSQDRGTGEAFF.